Shown below are 10 T cell receptor beta chains from a single sample sequenced in a study of T cell changes during pregnancy in multiple sclerosis (dated by TCRdb to between 2019 and 2020). The protocol used for the library was the immunoSEQ multiplex PCR assay. The source is immuneACCESS, and TCRdb retained only in-frame sequences with V and J called. Part of the clones is not carried over; for the studies checked, unresolved V genes explain less than half of this, and the remainder is unexplained. A total of over 45,000 clones appear in this sample, 75% to 90% of them only once. The top ten constitute roughly 1.5% of the sample. This material consisted of peripheral blood, taken in the first trimester of pregnancy. Receptors were obtained from a female donor in good health, enrolled as a control in a pregnancy study.

This chain uses TRBV27 with TRBJ2-2; weak D call: TRBD2 (5 bases). The CDR3 contains 13 residues. Trimming removed 6 bases from V and 3 bases from J, with 8 bases in between. Looked up from germline, CDR1 is MNHEY and CDR2 is SMNVEV (reference sequence). This CDR3 is CASRRTDTGELFF. The CDR3 DNA reads as TGTGCCAGCAGAAGGACTGACACCGGGGAGCTGTTTTTT.

The chain couples TRBV4-2 to TRBJ2-5, with a weak D call TRBD2 (6 bases). This CDR3 is 15 amino acids long. Trimming removed 1 base at V and 5 bases at J, with 14 bases between. CDR1 is LGHNA and CDR2 is YNFKEQ in the germline V gene. CDR3 protein: CASSQGRGPPETQYF. The CDR3 bases are TGTGCCAGCAGCCAAGGGCGGGGCCCGCCGGAGACCCAGTACTTC.

This clone was observed a few times. This chain joins TRBV6-4 and TRBJ2-2; TRBD1 aligns across 8 bases. V lost 6 bases, J lost 3 bases, and 6 bases stayed unmatched. The germline CDR1 and CDR2 sequences are MRHNA and SNTAGT. The CDR3 extends over 15 amino acids. The CDR3 loop reads CASSPGQGDTGELFF. In nucleotides, the CDR3 is TGTGCCAGCAGCCCTGGACAGGGTGACACCGGGGAGCTGTTTTTT.

With regard to this clone: The junction differs from germline at one of its ends, possibly a read error. The chain joins TRBV28 to TRBJ2-7; perhaps TRBD1 as D (6 bases). From germline, CDR1 is MDHEN and CDR2 SYDVKM. CDR3 length: 13 amino acids. The CDR3 is CASSSPGHPHRSW. CDR3 DNA: TGTGCCAGCAGTTCCCCGGGACACCCACACAGATCGTGG.

V and J are TRBV5-4 and TRBJ2-7; TRBD2 agrees at 14 bases. V was clipped by 4 bases and J by 8 bases; unmatched bases: 5. The V gene's germline CDR1 is SGHNT and CDR2 YYREEE (reference sequence). The CDR3 is 14 amino acids. CDR3 bases: TGTGCCAGCAGCCCGGGACTAGCGGGAGTTCAGCAGTACTTC. Residues: CASSPGLAGVQQYF.

The chain has TRBV29-1 and TRBJ1-2, with 8 bases lining up with TRBD1. V lost 6 bases to trimming and J lost 4 bases; unmatched junction nucleotides: 7. This CDR3 has 13 residues. Germline CDR1 and CDR2: SQVTM and ANQGSEA. The CDR3 nucleotides read TGCAGCGTCGCGGACAGGGCTAGCTATGGCTACACCTTC. Protein: CSVADRASYGYTF.

This chain uses TRBV7-9 with TRBJ2-3; 7 nucleotides match TRBD1. The junction had 12 bases not matched to a gene; V was cut back by 1 base and J by 2 bases. The germline V gene has CDR1 SEHNR and CDR2 FQNEAQ (reference sequence). The CDR3 runs to 18 residues. The CDR3 DNA sequence: TGTGCCAGCAGCTTAGACGCACTCCAGGGACAGTACACAGATACGCAGTATTTT. Translating it yields CASSLDALQGQYTDTQYF.

This clone has a single count. The V call is TRBV7-8, the J call TRBJ1-2; 10 nucleotides line up with TRBD1. Germline V gene sequence: CDR1 SGHVS, CDR2 FQNEAQ. The CDR3 runs to 15 residues. Trimming at V came to 7 bases and at J to 1 base, leaving 6 bases not matched to a gene. In DNA form, the CDR3 reads TGTGCCAGCACCAATGACAGGGGGCTTAACTATGGCTACACCTTC. Translating it yields CASTNDRGLNYGYTF.

V is TRBV28 and J is TRBJ1-1; perhaps TRBD1 as D (5 bases). Trimming removed 7 bases from V and 0 bases from J, with 12 bases in between. Germline V gives CDR1 MDHEN, CDR2 SYDVKM. This CDR3 region has 14 residues. CDR3 nucleotides: TGTGCCAGCAATCCGGGGGTAATGAACACTGAAGCTTTCTTT. Its translation is CASNPGVMNTEAFF.

The rearrangement uses TRBV28 and TRBJ2-1; tentatively, D is TRBD2 (5 bases). V was cut by 6 bases and J by 9 bases, with 18 bases left in between. The CDR3 totals 14 residues. From germline, CDR1 is MDHEN and CDR2 SYDVKM. CDR3 in DNA: TGTGCCAGCAGCCCCCTCTTAGCGATGGGTGAGCAGTTCTTC. Encoded protein: CASSPLLAMGEQFF.